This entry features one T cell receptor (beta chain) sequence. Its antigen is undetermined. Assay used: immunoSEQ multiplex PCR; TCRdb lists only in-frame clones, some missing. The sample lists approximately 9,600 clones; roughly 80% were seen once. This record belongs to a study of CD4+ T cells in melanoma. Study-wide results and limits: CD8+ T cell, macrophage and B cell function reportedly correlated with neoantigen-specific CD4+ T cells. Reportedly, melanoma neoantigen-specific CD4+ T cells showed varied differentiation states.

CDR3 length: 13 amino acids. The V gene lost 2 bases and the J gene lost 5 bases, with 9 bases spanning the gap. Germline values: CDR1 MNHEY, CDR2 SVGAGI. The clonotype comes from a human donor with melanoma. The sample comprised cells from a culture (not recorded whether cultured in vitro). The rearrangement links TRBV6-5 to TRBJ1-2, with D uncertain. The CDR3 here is CASSYGRRYGYTF. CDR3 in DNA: TGTGCCAGCAGTTACGGTAGGAGATATGGCTACACCTTC.